This paragraph covers one T cell receptor beta chain sequence. The antigen remains unidentified. The germline CDR1 and CDR2 sequences are SQVTM and ANQGSEA. The V and J ends lost 2 bases and 5 bases, in that order; junction bases with no gene match: 3. CDR3 length: 14 amino acids. TCRdb called the reads again in MiXCR, with one record for every CDR3 protein. The sample holds about 300,000 distinct CDR3 sequences, about a tenth seen once. This sample was included in a study of T cell repertoires in cytomegalovirus infection. Study background: In public TCR beta signatures, there were indications of both CMV infection and matching HLA type. Findings and caveats of the study: The response measured ex vivo was dominated by TCR beta clonotypes (HLA-C-restricted and CMV-specific). There were carriers of CMV plus the relevant HLA, and cumulative public TCR beta family frequency identified them.

The specimen was PBMCs. The V gene is TRBV29-1, the J gene TRBJ2-5; TRBD2 matches at 12 bases. This sequence was found in a human donor in good health (CMV status not recorded). Some clones in this sample may be carry-over from other donors' samples. In DNA form, the CDR3 reads TGCAGCGTTGAACTAGCGGGGGGGAGCGAGACCCAGTACTTC. It codes for CSVELAGGSETQYF.